The present TCR beta chain was sequenced within a study of neurological immune-mediated disorders. The CDR3 loop spans 14 amino acids. Between the trimmed V and J ends, which lost 1 base and 4 bases, there was a span of 7 bases. Germline loops: CDR1 LGHDT, CDR2 YNNKEL (reference sequence). Time point noted: longitudinal time-point 2. By 5'RACE with 10-nucleotide random UMIs, the cDNA was made. TCRdb itself ran the 5' RACE reads through MiXCR, one entry per CDR3 protein. The sample carries some 60,000 distinct CDR3 sequences, around 9.7% recorded once. A few counts support this clonotype. The sample taken for sequencing was PBMCs. This receptor was obtained from a man younger than 40 in good health. This sequence joins TRBV3-1 and TRBJ2-2, with D uncertain. The CDR3 here is CASSQGTVTGELFF. CDR3 DNA sequence: TGTGCCAGCAGCCAAGGGACGGTCACCGGGGAGCTGTTTTTT. The full variable domain, with the rest looked up from reference TRBV3-1 and TRBJ2-2, is DTAVSQTPKYLVTQMGNDKSIKCEQNLGHDTMYWYKQDSKKFLKIMFSYNNKELIINETVPNRFSPKSPDKAHLNLHINSLELGDSAVYFCASSQGTVTGELFFGEGSRLTVL.